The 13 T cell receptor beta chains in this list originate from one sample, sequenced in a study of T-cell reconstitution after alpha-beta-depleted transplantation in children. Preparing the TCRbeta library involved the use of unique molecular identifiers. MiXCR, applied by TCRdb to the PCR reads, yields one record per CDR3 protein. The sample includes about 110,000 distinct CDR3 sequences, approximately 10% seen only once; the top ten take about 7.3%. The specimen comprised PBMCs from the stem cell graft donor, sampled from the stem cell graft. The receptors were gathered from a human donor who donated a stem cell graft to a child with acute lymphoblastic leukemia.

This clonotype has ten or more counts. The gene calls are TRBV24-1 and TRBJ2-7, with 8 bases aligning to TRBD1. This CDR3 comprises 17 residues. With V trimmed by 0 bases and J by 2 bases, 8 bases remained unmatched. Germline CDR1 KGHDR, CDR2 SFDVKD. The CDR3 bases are TGTGCCACCAGTGATTTGTTTCACGGACAGGGACCCTACGAGCAGTACTTC. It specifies CATSDLFHGQGPYEQYF.

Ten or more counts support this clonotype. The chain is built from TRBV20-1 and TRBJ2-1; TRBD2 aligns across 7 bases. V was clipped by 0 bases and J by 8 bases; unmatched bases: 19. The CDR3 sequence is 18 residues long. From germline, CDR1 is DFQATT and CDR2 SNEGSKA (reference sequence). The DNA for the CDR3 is TGCAGTGCTAGAGATCTTTCCCCCCTAGCGGATGGAGAAGATGAGCAGTTCTTC. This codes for CSARDLSPLADGEDEQFF.

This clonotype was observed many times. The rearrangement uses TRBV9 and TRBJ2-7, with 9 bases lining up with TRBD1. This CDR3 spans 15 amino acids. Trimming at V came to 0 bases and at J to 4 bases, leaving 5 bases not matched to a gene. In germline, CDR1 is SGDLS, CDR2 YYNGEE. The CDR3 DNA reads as TGTGCCAGCAGCGTAGCTACGGGACAGGGATACGAGCAGTACTTC. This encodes CASSVATGQGYEQYF.

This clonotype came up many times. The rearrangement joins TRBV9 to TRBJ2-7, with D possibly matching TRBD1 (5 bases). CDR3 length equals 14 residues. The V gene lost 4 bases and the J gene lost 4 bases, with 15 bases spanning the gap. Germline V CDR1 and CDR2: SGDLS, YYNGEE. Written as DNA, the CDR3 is TGTGCCAGCAGCCCCCGACCCGACAGTTACGAGCAGTACTTC. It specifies CASSPRPDSYEQYF.

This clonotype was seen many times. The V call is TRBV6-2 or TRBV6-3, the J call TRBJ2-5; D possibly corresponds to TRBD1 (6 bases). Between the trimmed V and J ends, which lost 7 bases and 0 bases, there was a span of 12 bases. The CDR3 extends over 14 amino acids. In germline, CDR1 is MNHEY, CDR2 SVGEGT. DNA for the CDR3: TGTGCCAGCACCGAACAGGGATACCAAGAGACCCAGTACTTC. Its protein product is CASTEQGYQETQYF.

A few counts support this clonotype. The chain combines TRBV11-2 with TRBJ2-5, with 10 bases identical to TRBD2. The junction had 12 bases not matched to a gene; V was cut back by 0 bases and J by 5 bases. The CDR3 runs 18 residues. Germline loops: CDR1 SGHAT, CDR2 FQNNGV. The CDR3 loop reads CASSLDRGSGGPRETQYF. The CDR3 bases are TGTGCCAGCAGCTTAGATCGAGGTAGCGGGGGGCCTCGGGAGACCCAGTACTTC.

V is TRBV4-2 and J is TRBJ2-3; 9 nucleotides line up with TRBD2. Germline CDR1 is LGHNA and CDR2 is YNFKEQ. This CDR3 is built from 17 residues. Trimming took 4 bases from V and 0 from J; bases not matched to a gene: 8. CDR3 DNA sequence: TGTGCCAGCAGCCCCGGGCCTAGCGGGACTAGCACAGATACGCAGTATTTT. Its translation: CASSPGPSGTSTDTQYF.

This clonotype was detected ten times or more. CDR3 nucleotide sequence: TGTGCCAGCAGCCAAGGCAAACAGGGGCTTAGTGAAAAACTGTTTTTT. Encoded protein: CASSQGKQGLSEKLFF. V gene TRBV12-3 or TRBV12-4 combines with J gene TRBJ1-4, with TRBD1 matching 7 bases. The CDR3 is made up of 16 amino acids. The J segment lost 7 bases and the V segment lost 6 bases, leaving 14 bases of the junction unmatched.

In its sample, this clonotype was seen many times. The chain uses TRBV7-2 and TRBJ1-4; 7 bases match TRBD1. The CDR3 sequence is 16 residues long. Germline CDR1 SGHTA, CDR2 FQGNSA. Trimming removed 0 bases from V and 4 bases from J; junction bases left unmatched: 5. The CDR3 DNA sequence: TGTGCCAGCAGCTTAGCCGGGGCAGGGGGTAATGAAAAACTGTTTTTT. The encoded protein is CASSLAGAGGNEKLFF.

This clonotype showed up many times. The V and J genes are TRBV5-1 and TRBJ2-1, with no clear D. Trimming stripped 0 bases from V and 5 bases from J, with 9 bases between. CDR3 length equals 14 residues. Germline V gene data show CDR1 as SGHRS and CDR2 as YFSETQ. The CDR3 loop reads CASSLEGEHNEQFF. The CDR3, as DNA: TGCGCCAGCAGCTTGGAAGGAGAGCACAATGAGCAGTTCTTC.

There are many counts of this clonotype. The CDR3 coding sequence is TGTGCCAGCAGCCAGTCTGGGCGAGATTTAGATGAGCAGTTCTTC. The encoded protein is CASSQSGRDLDEQFF. The rearrangement joins TRBV7-8 to TRBJ2-1; D uncertain. The CDR3 extends over 15 amino acids. V lost 5 bases, J lost 8 bases, and 19 bases lay in between. Per the germline V gene, CDR1 is SGHVS and CDR2 is FQNEAQ.

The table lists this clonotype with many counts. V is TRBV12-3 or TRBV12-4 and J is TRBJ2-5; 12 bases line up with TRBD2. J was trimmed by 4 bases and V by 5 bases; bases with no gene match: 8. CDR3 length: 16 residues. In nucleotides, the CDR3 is TGTGCCAGCAGTCCTTGGCTAGCGGGGGGGCGAGAGACCCAGTACTTC. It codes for CASSPWLAGGRETQYF.

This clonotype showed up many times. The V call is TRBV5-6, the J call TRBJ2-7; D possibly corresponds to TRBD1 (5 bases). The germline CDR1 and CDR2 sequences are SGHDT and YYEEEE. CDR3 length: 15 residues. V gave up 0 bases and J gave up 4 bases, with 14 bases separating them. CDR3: CASSLGGQGMYEQYF. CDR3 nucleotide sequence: TGTGCCAGCAGCTTGGGCGGACAAGGGATGTACGAGCAGTACTTC.